This section outlines one T cell receptor (beta chain) sequence together with its context. This specimen belongs to a study of blood T cell repertoires in COVID-19. Germline CDR1 is MDHEN and CDR2 is SYDVKM. Trimming stripped 6 bases from V and 2 bases from J, with 10 bases between. The CDR3 is 13 residues long. Repertoires were generated with immunoSEQ multiplex PCR, while TCRdb's copy carries only in-frame clones and drops some. The table lists tens of thousands of clones, approximately 80% of them singletons, with roughly 9.8% in the top ten. The receptor comes from a human donor in a cohort sampled during active COVID-19. The genes are TRBV28 and TRBJ2-5; D perhaps matches TRBD1 (6 bases). The sequencing input was peripheral blood. The CDR3 DNA reads as TGTGCCAGCAGCAGCGGACAGCAAGAGACCCAGTACTTC. This sequence encodes CASSSGQQETQYF. Filled out from reference TRBV28 and TRBJ2-5, the complete variable domain reads DVKVTQSSRYLVKRTGEKVFLECVQDMDHENMFWYRQDPGLGLRLIYFSYDVKMKEKGDIPEGYSVSREKKERFSLILESASTNQTSMYLCASSSGQQETQYFGPGTRLLVL.